A single sample gave rise to the 24 T cell receptor beta chains below, sequenced in a study of blood T cell repertoires in COVID-19. Measured with immunoSEQ multiplex PCR; TCRdb has only the in-frame clones, and not every one. Of over 150,000 clones detected, over 65% appear once; the ten largest clones hold around 1.7%. The sample taken for sequencing was peripheral blood. These TCRs come from a man of 80 years or more with acute or convalescent COVID-19.

This clone was seen more than once but under ten times. Other DNA sequences in the sample encode the same CDR3. The chain has TRBV7-9 and TRBJ2-1; 11 positions match TRBD1. The germline V gene encodes CDR1 SEHNR and CDR2 FQNEAQ (reference sequence). V shed 4 bases, J shed 6 bases, and the junction held 5 bases outside the gene matches. This CDR3 comprises 15 residues. This CDR3 is CASSSPGQGGNEQFF. The CDR3 nucleotides read TGTGCCAGCAGCTCGCCGGGACAGGGGGGCAATGAGCAGTTCTTC. The full variable domain, its missing parts supplied by reference TRBV7-9 and TRBJ2-1, is DTGVSQNPRHKITKRGQNVTFRCDPISEHNRLYWYRQTLGQGPEFLTYFQNEAQLEKSRLLSDRFSAERPKGSFSTLEIQRTEQGDSAMYLCASSSPGQGGNEQFFGPGTRLTVL.

This clone was detected only a few times. V usage is TRBV12-5 and J usage is TRBJ2-2; D is undetermined. Germline CDR1 is LGHNT and CDR2 is FRNRAP. V lost 4 bases to trimming and J lost 13 bases, with 10 bases between them. This CDR3 has 11 residues. In DNA form, the CDR3 reads TGTGCTAGTGGTTCGAGTGCTAGGCTGTTTTTT. This codes for CASGSSARLFF.

This clone was observed a handful of times. The chain is built from TRBV5-1 and TRBJ2-5, with TRBD2 matching over 11 bases. The trim removed 3 bases at V and 4 bases at J, leaving 5 bases unmatched. The CDR3 is 15 amino acids. CDR1 and CDR2 from the germline V gene are SGHRS and YFSETQ. The CDR3 DNA reads TGCGCCAGCAGCTATAGCGGGGGGGTTCCAGAGACCCAGTACTTC. This encodes CASSYSGGVPETQYF.

This chain uses TRBV29-1 with TRBJ2-7, with a weak D call TRBD1 (5 bases). The V end was cut by 4 bases, the J end by 1 base, with 8 bases between. The CDR3 loop spans 12 amino acids. CDR1 is SQVTM and CDR2 is ANQGSEA in the germline V gene. The CDR3 reads CSVGGMSYEQYF. CDR3 bases: TGCAGCGTTGGGGGCATGTCCTACGAGCAGTACTTC.

Turning to this clone: Other DNA sequences in this specimen translate into the identical CDR3. The V and J genes are TRBV4-3 and TRBJ1-3, with a possible D match to TRBD1 (6 bases). This CDR3 has 14 amino acids. The V end lost 3 bases, the J end lost 0 bases, and 6 bases lay between the germline ends. The germline CDR1 and CDR2 sequences are LGHNA and YSLEER. CDR3 nucleotides: TGCGCCAGCAGCCAGGGGGCCTCTGGAAACACCATATATTTT. It specifies CASSQGASGNTIYF.

The V gene is TRBV30, the J gene TRBJ1-1; D not resolved. This CDR3 comprises 13 residues. Germline CDR1 GTSNPN, CDR2 SVGIG (reference sequence). The ends were cut back, 1 base at V and 2 bases at J, with 8 bases in the middle. The CDR3 is CAWSAVRNTEAFF. The CDR3 DNA is TGTGCCTGGAGTGCGGTGAGAAACACTGAAGCTTTCTTT.

The chain has TRBV7-2 and TRBJ1-4; 9 nucleotides align to TRBD1. Germline values: CDR1 SGHTA, CDR2 FQGNSA. Trimming took 0 bases from V and 5 from J; bases not matched to a gene: 1. The CDR3 runs to 15 residues. The CDR3 DNA reads as TGTGCCAGCAGCTTAGCAGGGACAGGGAATGAAAAACTGTTTTTT. It encodes CASSLAGTGNEKLFF.

The V gene is TRBV7-8, the J gene TRBJ2-7; 10 bases agree with TRBD1. The V segment lost 5 bases and the J segment 4 bases; nucleotides outside the gene matches: 8. Germline lookup yields CDR1 SGHVS and CDR2 FQNEAQ. There are 15 residues in the CDR3. CDR3 DNA sequence: TGTGCCAGCAGCCGAGAGGGGACAGGGGAATACGAGCAGTACTTC. Translating gives CASSREGTGEYEQYF.

The chain employs TRBV28 and TRBJ2-7, with 7 nucleotides matching TRBD2. Germline loops: CDR1 MDHEN, CDR2 SYDVKM. The CDR3 length is 13 residues. After removal of 6 bases from V and 6 bases from J, the junction contained 8 bases not matched to a gene. The CDR3 spells CASSRAGVGEQYV. CDR3 nucleotides: TGTGCCAGCAGCCGGGCGGGGGTCGGCGAGCAGTACGTC.

The chain combines TRBV11-2 with TRBJ1-1; 8 bases match TRBD1. Losses at the gene ends were 2 bases for V and 3 bases for J; bases not matched to a gene: 2. The CDR3 is 14 residues long. Germline CDR1 is SGHAT and CDR2 is FQNNGV. The CDR3 nucleotides read TGTGCCAGCAGCTTAAGACAGGGGTACACTGAAGCTTTCTTT. It encodes CASSLRQGYTEAFF.

The J gene is TRBJ1-2, the V gene TRBV6-2 or TRBV6-3; D is uncertain. Per the germline V gene, CDR1 is MNHEY and CDR2 is SVGEGT. The CDR3 runs 13 residues. The V end was cut by 5 bases, the J end by 6 bases, with 13 bases between. In DNA, the CDR3 is TGTGCCAGCAGTCGGGGAACAAGCAATGGCTACACCTTC. Encoded protein: CASSRGTSNGYTF.

This clone has more than one count but fewer than ten. V and J are TRBV11-2 and TRBJ2-3, with TRBD1 matching over 9 bases. Germline CDR1 and CDR2: SGHAT and FQNNGV. V was clipped by 3 bases and J by 7 bases; unmatched bases: 8. The CDR3 has 15 residues. The CDR3, as DNA: TGTGCCAGCAGCTTTTCACAGGGGGCGCTGAATACGCAGTATTTT. This gives the protein CASSFSQGALNTQYF.

The CDR3 sequence: CASSQPTLDEAFF. CDR3 bases: TGTGCCAGCAGCCAACCTACCCTAGATGAAGCTTTCTTT. The chain links TRBV14 to TRBJ1-1; D unresolved. Trimming shortened V by 2 bases and J by 7 bases, and 11 bases separated the two germline ends. Germline-derived CDR1 and CDR2 are SGHDN and FVKESK. The CDR3 covers 13 residues.

In this sample, this clone turned up a few times. V usage is TRBV18 and J usage is TRBJ2-5; 13 nucleotides match TRBD2. This CDR3 contains 16 residues. V shed 0 bases and J 2 bases; nucleotides not matched to a gene: 0. Germline V gene sequence: CDR1 KGHSH, CDR2 LQKENI. For the CDR3, the DNA is TGTGCCAGCTCACCACCGGGACTAGCGGGGCAAGAGACCCAGTACTTC. The encoded protein is CASSPPGLAGQETQYF. Supplemented by reference TRBV18 and TRBJ2-5, the full variable domain reads NAGVMQNPRHLVRRRGQEARLRCSPMKGHSHVYWYRQLPEEGLKFMVYLQKENIIDESGMPKERFSAEFPKEGPSILRIQQVVRGDSAAYFCASSPPGLAGQETQYFGPGTRLLVL.

This clone came up once. The rearrangement uses TRBV28 and TRBJ1-2, with unresolved D. This CDR3 contains 12 residues. The V and J ends lost 8 bases and 2 bases respectively, with 9 bases between them. Germline loops: CDR1 MDHEN, CDR2 SYDVKM. In DNA form, the CDR3 reads TGTGCCAGCGGAACAGAAAACTATGGCTACACCTTC. Protein: CASGTENYGYTF.

The rearrangement links TRBV6-5 to TRBJ2-7, with D possibly being TRBD1 (5 bases). Germline V CDR1 and CDR2: MNHEY, SVGAGI. The CDR3 is made up of 13 amino acids. Trimming took 2 bases from V and 3 from J, leaving 8 bases between them. The CDR3 here is CASSYRGYYEQYF. The CDR3 coding sequence is TGTGCCAGCAGTTACAGGGGTTACTACGAGCAGTACTTC.

This clone came up a few times. The CDR3 loop reads CASSLRSAQETQYF. In DNA, the CDR3 is TGTGCCAGCAGCCTTAGAAGCGCTCAAGAGACCCAGTACTTC. The rearrangement links TRBV5-5 to TRBJ2-5; D unresolved. Germline loops: CDR1 SGHKS, CDR2 YYEKEE (reference sequence). The V and J ends lost 4 bases and 2 bases respectively, with 12 bases between them. This CDR3 has 14 amino acids.

This chain joins TRBV7-6 and TRBJ1-1; 7 bases map to TRBD1. The germline V gene has CDR1 SGHVS and CDR2 FNYEAQ. The CDR3 length is 15 residues. J was trimmed by 2 bases and V by 4 bases; bases with no gene match: 7. The CDR3 DNA reads TGTGCCAGCAGCTACGCGACAGGGCTAAACACTGAAGCTTTCTTT. This codes for CASSYATGLNTEAFF.

The chain combines TRBV7-8 with TRBJ2-7, with 10 bases aligning to TRBD2. V gave up 4 bases and J gave up 10 bases; unmatched junction bases: 10. There are 14 residues in the CDR3. Germline CDR1 reads SGHVS; CDR2 reads FQNEAQ. The CDR3 loop is CASSSSGGPTFQYF. The DNA of the CDR3 is TGTGCCAGCAGCTCTAGCGGGGGACCTACTTTCCAGTACTTC.

This rearrangement joins TRBV5-6 to TRBJ1-2; D remains ambiguous. CDR1 and CDR2 from the germline V gene are SGHDT and YYEEEE. The CDR3 runs 15 residues. Trimming stripped 4 bases from V and 2 bases from J, with 15 bases between. The CDR3 reads CASSLALGENYGYTF. The CDR3 DNA sequence: TGTGCCAGCAGCCTAGCTCTCGGGGAAAACTATGGCTACACCTTC.

The chain is built from TRBV6-2 or TRBV6-3 and TRBJ1-1; D gene ambiguous. Trimming stripped 1 base from V and 2 bases from J, with 17 bases between. The CDR3 covers 17 residues. Germline lookup yields CDR1 MNHEY and CDR2 SVGEGT. This chain's CDR3 is CASSYFPPLGRNTEAFF. For the CDR3, the DNA is TGTGCCAGCAGTTACTTTCCCCCGCTAGGGAGAAACACTGAAGCTTTCTTT.

The chain has TRBV28 and TRBJ2-1; D possibly corresponds to TRBD2 (6 bases). CDR1 MDHEN and CDR2 SYDVKM come from the germline V gene. The CDR3 has 17 residues. Trimming shortened V by 3 bases and J by 1 base, and 16 bases separated the two germline ends. The DNA for the CDR3 is TGTGCCAGCAGTTTCGGAATATTGGGGGGTTCCTACAATGAGCAGTTCTTC. This encodes CASSFGILGGSYNEQFF.

V usage is TRBV28 and J usage is TRBJ1-6, with TRBD1 matching over 8 bases. After removal of 8 bases from V and 5 bases from J, the junction contained 8 bases not matched to a gene. Germline V CDR1 and CDR2: MDHEN, SYDVKM. The length of the CDR3 is 15 residues. The CDR3 nucleotides read TGTGCCAGCTCCCGCCGGACAGGGAATAATTCACCCCTCCACTTT. It encodes CASSRRTGNNSPLHF.

The chain combines TRBV5-1 with TRBJ2-1, with 7 bases aligning to TRBD1. Trimming cost V 4 bases and J 0 bases; bases outside gene matches: 7. Germline lookup yields CDR1 SGHRS and CDR2 YFSETQ. This CDR3 region has 16 residues. This CDR3 is CASSRTTGSSYNEQFF. The CDR3 DNA sequence: TGCGCCAGCAGCCGTACGACAGGGAGCTCCTACAATGAGCAGTTCTTC.